The clone carrying this TCR beta chain was seen ten or more times. Antigen unknown. Without the conserved terminal phenylalanine or tryptophan, this CDR3 likely stems from a read error. The entry originates in a study of T cells in Graves' hyperthyroidism and ophthalmopathy. This CDR3 is 16 amino acids long. V lost 6 bases to trimming and J lost 4 bases, with 21 bases between them. General study results and limits: Clonotypes that were expanded in thyroid above 0.001 mostly appeared in blood too. The model identified upcoming ophthalmopathy a median approximately 6.4 months ahead of onset. From stable hyperthyroidism, ophthalmopathy was set apart by a 13 V-J model.

RNA transcripts gave rise to amplified TCR beta CDR3 regions. HTBI primers were employed in a first-round RT-PCR of the TCR CDR3. TCRdb independently ran MiXCR on the multiplex PCR reads; one entry per CDR3 protein. The sample carries about 480,000 distinct CDR3 sequences, roughly a quarter recorded once. The TCR sequence derives from a woman younger than 45 with Graves' ophthalmopathy. Sequenced material: blood. The chain has TRBV12-3 or TRBV12-4 and TRBJ1-2, with a weak D call TRBD1 (6 bases). CDR3 nucleotide sequence: TGTGCCAGCAGAAATACCCAGGGGAGTAGGCGCTATGGCTACACCTCC. Its translation is CASRNTQGSRRYGYTS.